The 20 T cell receptor beta chains below all came from one sample that was sequenced in a study of monozygotic twins with inflammatory bowel disease. TCRdb reprocessed the 5' RACE reads; each CDR3 protein has one entry and no DNA is given. The ten most abundant clones cover less than 2.5% of a sample with approximately 420,000 distinct CDR3 sequences. The sequencing input was blood. These receptors were obtained from a human donor with ulcerative colitis or Crohn's disease, or a healthy co-twin of an affected twin (not recorded which).

The chain couples TRBV7-9 to TRBJ2-7; TCRdb reports TRBD2, a call that lacks DNA to check it against. The CDR3 is made up of 14 amino acids. CDR1 SEHNR and CDR2 FQNEAQ come from the germline V gene (reference sequence). CDR3 protein: CASSLWGTSNEQYF.

The CDR3 reads CASSEFPAGATDTQYF. The gene calls are TRBV6-1 and TRBJ2-3; TCRdb's assignment of TRBD1 cannot be checked, as there is no DNA. From germline, CDR1 is MNHNS and CDR2 SASEGT. CDR3 length: 16 amino acids.

The chain joins TRBV30 to TRBJ2-2; as DNA is missing, the TRBD2 call by TCRdb cannot be tested. The CDR3 has 17 residues. Per germline, CDR1 GTSNPN and CDR2 SVGIG (reference sequence). This chain's CDR3 is CAWSPGLVLGYTGELFF.

The rearrangement links TRBV7-9 to TRBJ1-4. The CDR3 totals 14 residues. Germline V CDR1 and CDR2: SEHNR, FQNEAQ (reference sequence). CDR3: CASSLGEVHEKLFF.

The rearrangement links TRBV5-1 to TRBJ1-1. The germline CDR1 and CDR2 sequences are SGHRS and YFSETQ. The CDR3 loop spans 14 amino acids. This CDR3 reads CASIPDIGGTEAFF. The full variable domain, rest sourced from reference TRBV5-1 and TRBJ1-1, is KAGVTQTPRYLIKTRGQQVTLSCSPISGHRSVSWYQQTPGQGLQFLFEYFSETQRNKGNFPGRFSGRQFSNSRSEMNVSTLELGDSALYLCASIPDIGGTEAFFGQGTRLTVV.

The chain joins TRBV6-1 to TRBJ1-2; the D call of TRBD1 rests on TCRdb alone, since no DNA is present to check it. Germline CDR1 is MNHNS and CDR2 is SASEGT. The CDR3 totals 15 residues. The CDR3 sequence is CASSAYRTGALGYTF.

The V gene is TRBV29-1, the J gene TRBJ1-5; TCRdb lists TRBD1, though no DNA is available to test this call. The CDR3 is 12 amino acids. CDR1 and CDR2 (germline): SQVTM, ANQGSEA. The CDR3 sequence is CSVADRGQPQHF. Using reference TRBV29-1 and TRBJ1-5 for the parts outside the CDR3, the full variable domain is SAVISQKPSRDICQRGTSLTIQCQVDSQVTMMFWYRQQPGQSLTLIATANQGSEATYESGFVIDKFPISRPNLTFSTLTVSNMSPEDSSIYLCSVADRGQPQHFGDGTRLSIL.

This chain links TRBV12-3 or TRBV12-4 with TRBJ2-5; TCRdb's D call of TRBD1 is untestable without DNA. This CDR3 has 16 amino acids. The CDR3 is CASRSGTASRVETQYF.

V usage is TRBV29-1 and J usage is TRBJ1-1; the D call of TRBD1 rests on TCRdb alone, since no DNA is present to check it. This CDR3 has 14 amino acids. Germline values: CDR1 SQVTM, CDR2 ANQGSEA. The CDR3 reads CSLDPVQGAPEAFF.

This chain joins TRBV30 and TRBJ2-7; the D gene TCRdb calls, TRBD2, cannot be checked with no DNA. CDR1 is GTSNPN, CDR2 SVGIG, per germline (reference sequence). The CDR3 is 15 amino acids. The CDR3 sequence is CAWSSTSSPSYEQYF.

J is TRBJ2-3 and V is TRBV20-1; with no DNA, the TCRdb D assignment of TRBD2 cannot be verified. This CDR3 has 15 residues. Germline CDR1 reads DFQATT; CDR2 reads SNEGSKA (reference sequence). The CDR3 sequence is CSANGLAGFTDTQYF.

The V call is TRBV6-2 or TRBV6-3, the J call TRBJ2-1. The germline V gene encodes CDR1 MNHEY and CDR2 SVGEGT. The CDR3 has 11 residues. CDR3 residues: CATWRYNEQFF.

This CDR3 is CSATGRVDEHFF. V is TRBV20-1 and J is TRBJ2-1; lacking DNA, the TRBD1 call made by TCRdb goes unchecked. CDR3 length equals 12 residues. Germline V gene lookup returns CDR1 DFQATT and CDR2 SNEGSKA (reference sequence).

The chain employs TRBV20-1 and TRBJ2-7; with no DNA, the TCRdb D assignment of TRBD2 cannot be verified. This CDR3 spans 15 amino acids. Per the germline V gene, CDR1 is DFQATT and CDR2 is SNEGSKA (reference sequence). CDR3: CSARDLAGGPYEQYF.

V usage is TRBV5-1 and J usage is TRBJ1-2; TCRdb proposes TRBD1, but this gene call is untestable without DNA. This CDR3 is 15 amino acids long. Germline CDR1 SGHRS, CDR2 YFSETQ. The CDR3 reads CASSPGPGQEYGYTF.

The V and J genes are TRBV18 and TRBJ1-1; without DNA, the TCRdb call of TRBD1 cannot be checked. This CDR3 has 15 residues. Germline CDR1 KGHSH, CDR2 LQKENI. The chain's CDR3 is CASSPGLTGNTEAFF.

This chain connects TRBV15 to TRBJ2-3; TCRdb names TRBD2, which stays unverified in the absence of DNA. Germline V CDR1 and CDR2: LNHNV, YYDKDF (reference sequence). CDR3 length equals 18 residues. The CDR3 spells CATSSGTSGRLSTDTQYF.

This chain's CDR3 is CASSLVPGGATGYTF. The chain couples TRBV7-2 to TRBJ1-2. The CDR3 is made up of 15 amino acids. Germline CDR1 is SGHTA and CDR2 is FQGNSA.

V gene TRBV2 combines with J gene TRBJ2-1; the TRBD1 assignment by TCRdb is unverifiable without DNA. The CDR3 is 15 residues long. The germline gives CDR1 SNHLY, CDR2 FYNNEI. The CDR3 reads CASTAGTGGRNEQFF.

The gene calls are TRBV28 and TRBJ2-1. The CDR3 extends over 14 amino acids. CDR1 and CDR2 (germline): MDHEN, SYDVKM. The CDR3 spells CASSLLGVYNEQFF.